The sequence of this T cell receptor beta chain was determined in a study of human T cells and chemical hapten exposure. Time point: patch test 1, 2 weeks after DPC sensitization. Treatment indicated: therapeutic diphenylcyclopropenone sensitization with weekly scalp DPC. TCRdb reprocessed the RACE reads with MiXCR, giving one entry per CDR3 protein. The sample consists of around 120,000 distinct CDR3 sequences, about an eighth of them appearing once. Trimming stripped 4 bases from V and 3 bases from J, with 12 bases between. Germline-derived CDR1 and CDR2 are SEHNR and FQNEAQ (reference sequence). The CDR3 totals 14 residues.

The clonotype was recovered from a man between 18 and 35 years old with alopecia areata. Some clones in this sample may be carry-over from other donors' samples. The chain employs TRBV7-9 and TRBJ1-1; possible D gene TRBD1, 5 bases. The material was whole blood, obtained in connection with sensitization to the hapten diphenylcyclopropenone (DPC). The CDR3 DNA is TGTGCCAGCAGCTCGGGACGGAGGCACACTGAAGCTTTCTTT. Its protein product is CASSSGRRHTEAFF.